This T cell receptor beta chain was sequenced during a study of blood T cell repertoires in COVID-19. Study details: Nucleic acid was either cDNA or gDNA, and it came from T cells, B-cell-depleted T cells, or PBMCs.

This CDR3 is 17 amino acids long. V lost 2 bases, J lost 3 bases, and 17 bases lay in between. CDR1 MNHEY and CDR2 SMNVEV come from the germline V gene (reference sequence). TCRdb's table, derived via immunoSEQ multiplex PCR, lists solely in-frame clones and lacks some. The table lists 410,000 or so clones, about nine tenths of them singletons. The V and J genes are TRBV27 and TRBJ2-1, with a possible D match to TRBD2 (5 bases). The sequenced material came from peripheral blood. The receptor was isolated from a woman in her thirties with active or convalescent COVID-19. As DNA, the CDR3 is TGTGCCAGCAGTTTAGACCCGAGAATGAGGGTCTACAATGAGCAGTTCTTC. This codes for CASSLDPRMRVYNEQFF.